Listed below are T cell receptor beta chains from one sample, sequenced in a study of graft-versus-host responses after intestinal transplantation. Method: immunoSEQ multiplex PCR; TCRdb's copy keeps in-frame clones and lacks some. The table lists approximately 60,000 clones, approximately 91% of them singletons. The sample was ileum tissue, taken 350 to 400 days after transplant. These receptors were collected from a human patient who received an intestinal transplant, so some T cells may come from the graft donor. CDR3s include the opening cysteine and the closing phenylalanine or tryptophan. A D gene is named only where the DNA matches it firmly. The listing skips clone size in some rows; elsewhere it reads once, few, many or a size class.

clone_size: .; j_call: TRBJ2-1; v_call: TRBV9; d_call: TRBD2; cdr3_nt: TGTGCCAGCAGCCTCACTAGCGGGGGGGCGAATGAGCAGTTCTTC; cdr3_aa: CASSLTSGGANEQFF
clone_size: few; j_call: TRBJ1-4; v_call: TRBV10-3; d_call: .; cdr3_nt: TGTGCCATCAGTGAATACAGGGAGGGGAATGAAAAACTGTTTTTT; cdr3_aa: CAISEYREGNEKLFF
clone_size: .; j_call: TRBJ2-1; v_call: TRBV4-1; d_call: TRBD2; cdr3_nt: TGCGCCAGCAGCCAGGGGCTAGCGGGAGACCTCCATGAGCAGTTCTTC; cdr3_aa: CASSQGLAGDLHEQFF
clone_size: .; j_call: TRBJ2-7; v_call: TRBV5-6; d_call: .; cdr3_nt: TGTGCCAGCAGGTTCGGCAGGACAGAGGGGACCGAGCAGTACTTC; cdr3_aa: CASRFGRTEGTEQYF
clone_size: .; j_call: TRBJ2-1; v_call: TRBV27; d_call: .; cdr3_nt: TGTGCCAGCAGTTTTTGGTCTAGCAGGAATGAGCAGTTCTTC; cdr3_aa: CASSFWSSRNEQFF
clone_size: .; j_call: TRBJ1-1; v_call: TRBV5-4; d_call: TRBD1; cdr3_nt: TGTGCCAGCAGCTCGCCACGCGGGACAGGGTGGAACACTGAAGCTTTCTTT; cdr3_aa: CASSSPRGTGWNTEAFF
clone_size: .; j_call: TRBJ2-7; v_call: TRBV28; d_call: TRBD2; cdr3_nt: TGTGCCAGCAGTTTGGGGACTAGCCCGTACGAGCAGTACTTC; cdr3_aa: CASSLGTSPYEQYF
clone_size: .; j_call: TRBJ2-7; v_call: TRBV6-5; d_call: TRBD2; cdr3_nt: TGTGCCAGCAGTTTCCCCGGGACTAGAGGCGAGCAGTACTTC; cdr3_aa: CASSFPGTRGEQYF
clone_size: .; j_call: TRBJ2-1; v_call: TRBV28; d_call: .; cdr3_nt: TGTGCCAGCAGTCCAACTAGCAATGAGCAGTTCTTC; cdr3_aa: CASSPTSNEQFF
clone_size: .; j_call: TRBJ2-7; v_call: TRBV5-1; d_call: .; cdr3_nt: TGCGCCAGCAGCTTGGGTAAGCTAGCGTCAATATGGGACTACGAGCAGTACTTC; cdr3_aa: CASSLGKLASIWDYEQYF
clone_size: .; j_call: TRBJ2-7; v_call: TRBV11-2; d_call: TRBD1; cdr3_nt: TGTGCCAGCAGCTGGGGACAGGGGGCGTACGAGCAGTACTTC; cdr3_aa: CASSWGQGAYEQYF
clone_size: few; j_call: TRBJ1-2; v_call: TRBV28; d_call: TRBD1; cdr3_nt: TGTGCCAGCAGGGAAGGGACAGACTATGGCTACACCTTC; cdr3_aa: CASREGTDYGYTF
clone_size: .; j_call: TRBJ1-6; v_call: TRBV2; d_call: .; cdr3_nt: TGTGCCAGCAGTCTTAGTCGGTCACCCCTCCACTTT; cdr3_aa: CASSLSRSPLHF
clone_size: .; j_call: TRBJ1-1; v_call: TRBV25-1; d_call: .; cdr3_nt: TGTGCCAGCAGTGCAGACAGGACCATGAACACTGAAGCTTTCTTT; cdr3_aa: CASSADRTMNTEAFF
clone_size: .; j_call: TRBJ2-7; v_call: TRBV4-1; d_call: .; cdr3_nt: TGCGCCAGCAGCCAAGTCCAAGAAAAAGGCGAGCAGTACTTC; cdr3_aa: CASSQVQEKGEQYF
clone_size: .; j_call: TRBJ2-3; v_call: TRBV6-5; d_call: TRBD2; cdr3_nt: TGTGCCAGCAGGGGACTAGCGGGAGATACGCAGTATTTT; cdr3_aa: CASRGLAGDTQYF
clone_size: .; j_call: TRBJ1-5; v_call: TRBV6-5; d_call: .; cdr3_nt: TGTGCCAGCAGCCTCACAGGGTATCAGCCCCAGCATTTT; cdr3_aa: CASSLTGYQPQHF
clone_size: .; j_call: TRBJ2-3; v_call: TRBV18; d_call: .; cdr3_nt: TGTGCCAGCTCACAATTTAGCACCACAGATACGCAGTATTTT; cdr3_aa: CASSQFSTTDTQYF
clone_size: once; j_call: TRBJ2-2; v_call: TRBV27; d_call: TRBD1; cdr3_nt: TGTGCCAGCAGTCTCGACAGGGGGCCCATCCCCGGGGAGCTGTTTTTT; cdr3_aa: CASSLDRGPIPGELFF
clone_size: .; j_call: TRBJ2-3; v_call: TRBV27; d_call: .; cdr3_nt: TGTGCCAGCCTCGACCTGGCTGGCAGCACAGATACGCAGTATTTT; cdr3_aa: CASLDLAGSTDTQYF
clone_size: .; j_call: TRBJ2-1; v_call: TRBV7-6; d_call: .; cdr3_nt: TGTGCCAGCAGCTTGGGCAGGAACTCCTACAATGAGCAGTTCTTC; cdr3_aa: CASSLGRNSYNEQFF
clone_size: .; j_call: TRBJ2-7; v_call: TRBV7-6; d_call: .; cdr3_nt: TGTGCCAGCAGCTTAGATCCGGGACCCATGGGCCCTAGCGAGCAGTACTTC; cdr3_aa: CASSLDPGPMGPSEQYF
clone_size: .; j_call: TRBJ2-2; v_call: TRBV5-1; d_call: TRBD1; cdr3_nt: TGCGCCAGCAGCCCGGCCCAGGGGGCGCATTGGGGAGACACCGGGGAGCTGTTTTTT; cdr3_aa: CASSPAQGAHWGDTGELFF
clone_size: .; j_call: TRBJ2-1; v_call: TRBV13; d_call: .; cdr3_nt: TGTGCCAGCAGCTTACATTCCCCGGGACTTATCTACAATGAGCAGTTCTTC; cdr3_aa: CASSLHSPGLIYNEQFF
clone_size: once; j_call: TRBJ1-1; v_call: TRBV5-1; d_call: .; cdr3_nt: TGCGCCAGCAGGGGAGGGATGTTGAACACTGAAGCTTTCTTT; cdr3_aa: CASRGGMLNTEAFF
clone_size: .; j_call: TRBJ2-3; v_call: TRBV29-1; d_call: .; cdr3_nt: TGCAGCGTTGTAGGCACAGATACGCAGTATTTT; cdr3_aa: CSVVGTDTQYF
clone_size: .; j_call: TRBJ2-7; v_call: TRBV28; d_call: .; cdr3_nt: TGTGCCAGCAGTCCTGGACAAGGCTACGAGCAGTACTTC; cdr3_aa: CASSPGQGYEQYF
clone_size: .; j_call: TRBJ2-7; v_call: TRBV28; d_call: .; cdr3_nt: TGTGCCAGCAGTTTCCCGCCTACCTACGAGCAGTACTTC; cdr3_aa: CASSFPPTYEQYF
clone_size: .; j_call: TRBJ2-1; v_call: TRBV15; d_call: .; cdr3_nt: TGTGCCACCAGCAGAGATAGGGGAAATGAGCAGTTCTTC; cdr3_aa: CATSRDRGNEQFF
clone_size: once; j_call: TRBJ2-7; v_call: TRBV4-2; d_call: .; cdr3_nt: TGTGCCAGCAGCGATTCGGGCCAGCAAAGGTACGAGCAGTACTTC; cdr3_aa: CASSDSGQQRYEQYF
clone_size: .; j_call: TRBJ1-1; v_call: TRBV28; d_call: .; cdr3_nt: TGTGCCAGCAGTCCCCCCGGCGGAGACCGAGCTTTCTTT; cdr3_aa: CASSPPGGDRAFF